The clone carrying this T cell receptor beta chain was recorded at least ten times. CDR1 and CDR2 from the germline V gene are DFQATT and SNEGSKA (reference sequence). The ends were cut back, 4 bases at V and 4 bases at J, with 8 bases in the middle. CDR3 size: 12 residues. This entry comes from a study of T cells in Graves' hyperthyroidism and ophthalmopathy. Template material for amplifying TCR beta CDR3 regions consisted of RNA transcripts. An initial round of RT-PCR targeting the TCR CDR3 relied on the HTBI primer set. TCRdb processed the multiplex PCR reads anew with MiXCR; each CDR3 protein has one entry. The table lists fewer than 650,000 distinct CDR3 sequences, roughly 15% of them singletons.

The origin of this receptor is a woman in her thirties or forties with Graves' hyperthyroidism. Sample: blood. V usage is TRBV20-1 and J usage is TRBJ1-5, with D uncertain. CDR3 nucleotides: TGCAGTGCTATGGCGGGAAATCAGCCCCAGCATTTT. Protein: CSAMAGNQPQHF.